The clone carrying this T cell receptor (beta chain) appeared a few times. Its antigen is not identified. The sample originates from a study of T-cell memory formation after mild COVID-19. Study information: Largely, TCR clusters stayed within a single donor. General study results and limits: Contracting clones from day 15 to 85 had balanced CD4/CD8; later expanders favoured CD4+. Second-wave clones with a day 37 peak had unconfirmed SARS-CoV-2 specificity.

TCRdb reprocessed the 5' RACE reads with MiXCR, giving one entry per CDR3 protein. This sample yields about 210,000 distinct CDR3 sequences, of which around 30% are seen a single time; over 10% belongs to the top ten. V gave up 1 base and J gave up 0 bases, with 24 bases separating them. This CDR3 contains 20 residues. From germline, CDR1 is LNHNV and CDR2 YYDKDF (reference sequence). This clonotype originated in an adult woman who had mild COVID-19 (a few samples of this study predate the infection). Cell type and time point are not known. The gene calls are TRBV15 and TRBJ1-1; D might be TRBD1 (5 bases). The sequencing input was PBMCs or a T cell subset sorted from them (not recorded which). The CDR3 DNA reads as TGTGCCACCAGCAGAGCCGTACTGGGACCCCTGTTTTGGATGAACACTGAAGCTTTCTTT. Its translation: CATSRAVLGPLFWMNTEAFF.